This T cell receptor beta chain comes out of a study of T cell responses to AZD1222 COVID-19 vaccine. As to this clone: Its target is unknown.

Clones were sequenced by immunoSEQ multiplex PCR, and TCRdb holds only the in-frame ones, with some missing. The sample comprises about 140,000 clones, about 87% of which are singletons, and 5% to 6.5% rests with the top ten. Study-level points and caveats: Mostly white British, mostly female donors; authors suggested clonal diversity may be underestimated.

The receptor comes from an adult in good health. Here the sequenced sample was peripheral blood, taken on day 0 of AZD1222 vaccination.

The CDR3 is CASSSGFGTGYQPQHF. In DNA, the CDR3 is TGTGCCAGCAGCTCCGGGTTTGGGACAGGGTATCAGCCCCAGCATTTT. The genes are TRBV27 and TRBJ1-5; 9 bases agree with TRBD1. With 6 bases clipped from V and 5 bases from J, the junction kept 11 bases outside the gene matches. The CDR3 contains 16 residues. The germline CDR1 and CDR2 sequences are MNHEY and SMNVEV (reference sequence).